The table lists the clone carrying this TCR beta chain with a few counts. There are 14 residues in the CDR3. Looked up from germline, CDR1 is MDHEN and CDR2 is SYDVKM. The V and J ends lost 6 bases and 4 bases respectively, with 13 bases between them. It was version v3.0 of the immunoSEQ assay that was run at survey level. TCRdb's table, derived via immunoSEQ multiplex PCR, lists solely in-frame clones and lacks some. The repertoire holds some 27,000 clones, with roughly 84% as singletons. These data originate in a study of long-term antiretroviral therapy in people with HIV. The TCR originated in a man between 18 and 29 years old with HIV. Sequenced material: unsorted PBMCs, taken 0.4 years after starting antiretroviral therapy. J is TRBJ1-5 and V is TRBV28, with D hard to call. The CDR3 DNA follows: TGTGCCAGCAGCCCAACCCTGGAGAATCAGCCCCAGCATTTT. Translated, it gives CASSPTLENQPQHF.